The TCR beta chain described here comes from a study of blood T cell repertoires in COVID-19. Overall study context: Samples came from the United States, Italy and Spain, spanning acute and convalescent COVID-19.

Libraries were prepared by immunoSEQ multiplex PCR; TCRdb keeps only in-frame clonotypes and omits some of them. The data hold roughly 400,000 clones, with around 87% observed a single time. This CDR3 is built from 13 residues. Germline V gene data show CDR1 as SGDLS and CDR2 as YYNGEE. After removal of 7 bases from V and 1 base from J, the junction contained 3 bases not matched to a gene. This rearrangement joins TRBV9 to TRBJ1-1; TRBD1 aligns across 8 bases. This TCR was sampled from a woman between 55 and 75 years old with COVID-19, enrolled during active disease. Specimen: peripheral blood. The CDR3 is CASGTGGNTEAFF. The CDR3 nucleotides read TGTGCCAGCGGGACAGGAGGGAACACTGAAGCTTTCTTT.